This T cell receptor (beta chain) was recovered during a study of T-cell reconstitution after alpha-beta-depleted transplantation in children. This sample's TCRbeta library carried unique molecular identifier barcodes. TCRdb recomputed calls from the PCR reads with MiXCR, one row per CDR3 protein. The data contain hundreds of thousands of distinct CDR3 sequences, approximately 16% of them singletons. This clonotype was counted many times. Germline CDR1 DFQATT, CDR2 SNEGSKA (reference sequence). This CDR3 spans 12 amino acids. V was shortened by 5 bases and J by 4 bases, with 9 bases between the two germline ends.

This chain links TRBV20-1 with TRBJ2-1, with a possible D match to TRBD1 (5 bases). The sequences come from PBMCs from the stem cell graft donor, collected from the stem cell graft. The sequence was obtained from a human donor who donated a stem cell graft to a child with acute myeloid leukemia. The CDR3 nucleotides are TGCAGTGCTCCGAACAGGTACAATGAGCAGTTCTTC. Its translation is CSAPNRYNEQFF.